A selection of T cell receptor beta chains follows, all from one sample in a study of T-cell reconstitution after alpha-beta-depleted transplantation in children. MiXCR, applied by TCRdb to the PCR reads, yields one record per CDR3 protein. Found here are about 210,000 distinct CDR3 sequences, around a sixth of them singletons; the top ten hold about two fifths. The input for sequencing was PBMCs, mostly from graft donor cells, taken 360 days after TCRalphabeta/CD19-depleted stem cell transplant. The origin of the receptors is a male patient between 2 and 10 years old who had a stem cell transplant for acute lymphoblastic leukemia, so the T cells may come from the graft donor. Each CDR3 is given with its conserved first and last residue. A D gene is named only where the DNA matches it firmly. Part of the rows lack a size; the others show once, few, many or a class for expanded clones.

cdr3_nt: TGCGCCAGCAGCTTGGCCTGGGACAGGGTCTACGAGCAGTACTTC
cdr3_aa: CASSLAWDRVYEQYF
v_call: TRBV5-1
d_call: TRBD1
j_call: TRBJ2-7
clone_size: few

cdr3_nt: TGCGCCAGCAGCCCCTGGTCGTGGGGGGCCGTACCAGAGACCCAGTACTTC
cdr3_aa: CASSPWSWGAVPETQYF
v_call: TRBV5-1
d_call: .
j_call: TRBJ2-5
clone_size: few

cdr3_nt: TGTGCCAGCAGTTACGTGGCAGGCTATGGCTACACCTTC
cdr3_aa: CASSYVAGYGYTF
v_call: TRBV6-5
d_call: .
j_call: TRBJ1-2
clone_size: .

cdr3_nt: TGTGCCAGCAGCTTGACACTAGCGGAAACAGATACGCAGTATTTT
cdr3_aa: CASSLTLAETDTQYF
v_call: TRBV5-4
d_call: TRBD2
j_call: TRBJ2-3
clone_size: .

cdr3_nt: TGTGCCGGAACCTGGGGCAGGGGGTTATTCGGCACCGGGGAGCTGTTTTTT
cdr3_aa: CAGTWGRGLFGTGELFF
v_call: TRBV30
d_call: TRBD1
j_call: TRBJ2-2
clone_size: .

cdr3_nt: TGTGCCAGCAGTTCACAGGGGGCCGTCGGGCAGCCCCAGCATTTT
cdr3_aa: CASSSQGAVGQPQHF
v_call: TRBV6-5
d_call: TRBD1
j_call: TRBJ1-5
clone_size: few

cdr3_nt: TGCGCCAGCAGCTACCTCCCCACAGGGGCCACCGGGGAGCTGTTTTTT
cdr3_aa: CASSYLPTGATGELFF
v_call: TRBV5-1
d_call: TRBD1
j_call: TRBJ2-2
clone_size: .

cdr3_nt: TGTGCCAGCAGTTTATATCGGCAGGGGGCTTACGAGCAGTACTTC
cdr3_aa: CASSLYRQGAYEQYF
v_call: TRBV28
d_call: TRBD1
j_call: TRBJ2-7
clone_size: few

cdr3_nt: TGTGCCAGCAGCCAACAAACAGTGAACACTGAAGCTTTCTTT
cdr3_aa: CASSQQTVNTEAFF
v_call: TRBV16
d_call: .
j_call: TRBJ1-1
clone_size: .

cdr3_nt: TGTGCCAGCAGTTACTCGGGACTGAAGGGAGGCTACACCTTC
cdr3_aa: CASSYSGLKGGYTF
v_call: TRBV6-5
d_call: .
j_call: TRBJ1-2
clone_size: .

cdr3_nt: TGTGCCAGCAGCTTAGCTGACAGAACGAACACCGGGGAGCTGTTTTTT
cdr3_aa: CASSLADRTNTGELFF
v_call: TRBV7-2
d_call: .
j_call: TRBJ2-2
clone_size: .

cdr3_nt: TGTGCCAGCAGCTTAGAAGGACTGAACAATGAGCAGTTCTTC
cdr3_aa: CASSLEGLNNEQFF
v_call: TRBV7-9
d_call: .
j_call: TRBJ2-1
clone_size: .

cdr3_nt: TGCGCCAGCAGCTTGCTCCTCGCGGGGGGCATTACAGATACGCAGTATTTT
cdr3_aa: CASSLLLAGGITDTQYF
v_call: TRBV5-1
d_call: TRBD2
j_call: TRBJ2-3
clone_size: .

cdr3_nt: TGTGCCAGCAGTCGTTACCCGGCAGAGAACACTGAAGCTTTCTTT
cdr3_aa: CASSRYPAENTEAFF
v_call: TRBV12-3/TRBV12-4
d_call: .
j_call: TRBJ1-1
clone_size: few

cdr3_nt: TGTGCCAGCAGTTACTTCCCTAGAGGGACAGATACGCAGTATTTT
cdr3_aa: CASSYFPRGTDTQYF
v_call: TRBV6-5
d_call: .
j_call: TRBJ2-3
clone_size: .

cdr3_nt: TGTGCCAGCAGCGGGGGACAGTACAATGAGCAGTTCTTC
cdr3_aa: CASSGGQYNEQFF
v_call: TRBV7-9
d_call: TRBD1
j_call: TRBJ2-1
clone_size: .

cdr3_nt: TGCGCCAGCAGCCAGTCCACAGGGCTACTAACCTACGAGCAGTACTTC
cdr3_aa: CASSQSTGLLTYEQYF
v_call: TRBV4-3
d_call: .
j_call: TRBJ2-7
clone_size: .

cdr3_nt: TGTGCCACCAGCAGAGGCAGGGACCAGTACGAGCAGTACTTC
cdr3_aa: CATSRGRDQYEQYF
v_call: TRBV15
d_call: .
j_call: TRBJ2-7
clone_size: few

cdr3_nt: TGTGCCAGCAGCTCCGGACAGGGACAGTACTTC
cdr3_aa: CASSSGQGQYF
v_call: TRBV7-6
d_call: TRBD1
j_call: TRBJ2-7
clone_size: once

cdr3_nt: TGTGCCAGCAGTTTTGCGGACTCCTACGAGCAGTACTTC
cdr3_aa: CASSFADSYEQYF
v_call: TRBV12-3/TRBV12-4
d_call: .
j_call: TRBJ2-7
clone_size: few

cdr3_nt: TGTGCCAGCAGCTCCTCTAGCGGTGTCTACGAGCAGTACTTC
cdr3_aa: CASSSSSGVYEQYF
v_call: TRBV13
d_call: TRBD2
j_call: TRBJ2-7
clone_size: few

cdr3_nt: TGTGCCAGCAGCTCCGACGGTACTTACACCGGGGAGCTGTTTTTT
cdr3_aa: CASSSDGTYTGELFF
v_call: TRBV7-9
d_call: .
j_call: TRBJ2-2
clone_size: few

cdr3_nt: TGTGCCAGCAGCGCAAACCCTACCGGGACAGGGGGCGCGACGGCTGAAAAACTGTTTTTT
cdr3_aa: CASSANPTGTGGATAEKLFF
v_call: TRBV11-2
d_call: TRBD1
j_call: TRBJ1-4
clone_size: .

cdr3_nt: TGCGCCAGCAGCTTGGCCGTCAGGACAGATAACACCGGGGAGCTGTTTTTT
cdr3_aa: CASSLAVRTDNTGELFF
v_call: TRBV5-1
d_call: .
j_call: TRBJ2-2
clone_size: .

cdr3_nt: TGCAGTGGGGGTCTCGCCGGGGAGCTGTTTTTT
cdr3_aa: CSGGLAGELFF
v_call: TRBV20-1
d_call: .
j_call: TRBJ2-2
clone_size: few

cdr3_nt: TGTGCCAGCAGCACACGAACCGTAACTAGGGTGGTGTCCGATACGCAGTATTTT
cdr3_aa: CASSTRTVTRVVSDTQYF
v_call: TRBV11-2
d_call: .
j_call: TRBJ2-3
clone_size: .

cdr3_nt: TGTGCCAGCGGGGCAAGGGTTAACACTGAAGCTTTCTTT
cdr3_aa: CASGARVNTEAFF
v_call: TRBV6-1
d_call: .
j_call: TRBJ1-1
clone_size: .

cdr3_nt: TGTGCCTCAAAGACAGTCCCAGACACTGAAGCTTTCTTT
cdr3_aa: CASKTVPDTEAFF
v_call: TRBV6-2/TRBV6-3
d_call: .
j_call: TRBJ1-1
clone_size: few

cdr3_nt: TGCAGTGCCGACCTACTAGCGGGAAGACCAAACGAACGCTACTACAATGAGCAGTTCTTC
cdr3_aa: CSADLLAGRPNERYYNEQFF
v_call: TRBV20-1
d_call: TRBD2
j_call: TRBJ2-1
clone_size: .

cdr3_nt: TGTGCCATCAGTGAAACTAGCGGGAGTTCGAGAGGCACAGATACGCAGTATTTT
cdr3_aa: CAISETSGSSRGTDTQYF
v_call: TRBV10-3
d_call: TRBD2
j_call: TRBJ2-3
clone_size: few

cdr3_nt: TGTGCCAGCAGCTTAGAGCTTAGGCTGAACACCGGGGAGCTGTTTTTT
cdr3_aa: CASSLELRLNTGELFF
v_call: TRBV7-2
d_call: .
j_call: TRBJ2-2
clone_size: .

cdr3_nt: TGTGCCAGCAGGAGACTAGAAGGGGGGGAGACCCAGTACTTC
cdr3_aa: CASRRLEGGETQYF
v_call: TRBV5-4
d_call: .
j_call: TRBJ2-5
clone_size: .

cdr3_nt: TGTGCCACCAGCAGAGATTTGGAAGAAAAACTGTTTTTT
cdr3_aa: CATSRDLEEKLFF
v_call: TRBV15
d_call: .
j_call: TRBJ1-4
clone_size: few

cdr3_nt: TGTGCCACCAGCAGAGTCCCGAACACCGGGGAGCTGTTTTTT
cdr3_aa: CATSRVPNTGELFF
v_call: TRBV15
d_call: .
j_call: TRBJ2-2
clone_size: .

cdr3_nt: TGCGCCAGCAGCTACAGGGGGGAATACGAGCAGTACTTC
cdr3_aa: CASSYRGEYEQYF
v_call: TRBV5-1
d_call: TRBD1
j_call: TRBJ2-7
clone_size: few

cdr3_nt: TGTGCCAGCAGCTTAGCCACAGGGGGCCGGACCGGGGAGCTGTTTTTT
cdr3_aa: CASSLATGGRTGELFF
v_call: TRBV13
d_call: TRBD1
j_call: TRBJ2-2
clone_size: few

cdr3_nt: TGTGCCAGCAGCTCCTCCAAGCTAAAGGAGACCCAGTACTTC
cdr3_aa: CASSSSKLKETQYF
v_call: TRBV11-2
d_call: .
j_call: TRBJ2-5
clone_size: .

cdr3_nt: TGTGCCAGCAGCTTGAGGGCTAACGTTTACAATGAGCAGTTCTTC
cdr3_aa: CASSLRANVYNEQFF
v_call: TRBV7-6
d_call: .
j_call: TRBJ2-1
clone_size: .

cdr3_nt: TGTGCCAGCAGTAGGGGGGGAACCGGGGAGCTGTTTTTT
cdr3_aa: CASSRGGTGELFF
v_call: TRBV27
d_call: .
j_call: TRBJ2-2
clone_size: many

cdr3_nt: TGCAGCGTTGAGGGACAGGGTGTTTACAATGAGCAGTTCTTC
cdr3_aa: CSVEGQGVYNEQFF
v_call: TRBV29-1
d_call: TRBD1
j_call: TRBJ2-1
clone_size: few

cdr3_nt: TGTGCCAGCAGTTACGCGCCGGGACAGCTCATGAACACTGAAGCTTTCTTT
cdr3_aa: CASSYAPGQLMNTEAFF
v_call: TRBV6-6
d_call: TRBD1
j_call: TRBJ1-1
clone_size: .

cdr3_nt: TGTGCCAGCAGCTTAATGCCCCGGCCGCATGATGCGACCCTGTACTTC
cdr3_aa: CASSLMPRPHDATLYF
v_call: TRBV7-2
d_call: .
j_call: TRBJ2-5
clone_size: .

cdr3_nt: TGCAGTGCTAGTGAGACGGTAGGGCCGTACTACGAGCAGTACTTC
cdr3_aa: CSASETVGPYYEQYF
v_call: TRBV20-1
d_call: .
j_call: TRBJ2-7
clone_size: .

cdr3_nt: TGTGCCAGCTCACAAACAGGGCACACCGGGGAGCTGTTTTTT
cdr3_aa: CASSQTGHTGELFF
v_call: TRBV18
d_call: .
j_call: TRBJ2-2
clone_size: .

cdr3_nt: TGTGCCATCAGTGGAGGGGGCAATCGACAAGAGACCCAGTACTTC
cdr3_aa: CAISGGGNRQETQYF
v_call: TRBV10-3
d_call: TRBD1
j_call: TRBJ2-5
clone_size: .

cdr3_nt: TGTGCCAGCAGCTCACCTTCTAACTTGGGCAATGAGCAGTTCTTC
cdr3_aa: CASSSPSNLGNEQFF
v_call: TRBV11-2
d_call: .
j_call: TRBJ2-1
clone_size: .

cdr3_nt: TGTGCCAGCAGCCTAGGTCGGGGGGACTACAATGAGCAGTTCTTC
cdr3_aa: CASSLGRGDYNEQFF
v_call: TRBV12-3/TRBV12-4
d_call: TRBD2
j_call: TRBJ2-1
clone_size: few

cdr3_nt: TGTGCCAGCCTGAACAGGGCCCAAGAGACCCAGTACTTC
cdr3_aa: CASLNRAQETQYF
v_call: TRBV6-2/TRBV6-3
d_call: .
j_call: TRBJ2-5
clone_size: many